Listed below are T cell receptor beta chains from one sample, sequenced in a study of cytomegalovirus exposure and HLA in healthy donors. Sequenced by immunoSEQ multiplex PCR; TCRdb stores in-frame clones only, minus some. This sample has roughly 170,000 clones; about three quarters occur once, and the top ten carry approximately 1.6%. The specimen sequenced was PBMCs. All receptors come from a girl aged 10 to 17 in good health and CMV-seronegative. Each CDR3 is given with its conserved first and last residue. A D gene is named only where the DNA matches it firmly. Clone size is shown for a subset of rows, as once, few, many or a class of expanded clone.

abundance	j_gene	d_gene	len	v_gene	CDR3nt	CDR3aa
-	TRBJ2-2	TRBD2	13	TRBV10-2	TGCGCCAGCAGTGGACTAGCAGCCGGGGAGCTGTTTTTT	CASSGLAAGELFF
-	TRBJ2-3	-	15	TRBV10-3	TGTGCCATCAGTGAGTCGAAGGGCAGGGGAGATACGCAGTATTTT	CAISESKGRGDTQYF
-	TRBJ2-7	-	13	TRBV6-6	TGTGCCAGCAGTTACCCGAAGGGGCTCGAGCAGTACTTC	CASSYPKGLEQYF
-	TRBJ1-5	-	13	TRBV27	TGTGCCAGCAGTTACCAGGGGTCTCAGCCCCAGCATTTT	CASSYQGSQPQHF
-	TRBJ1-2	TRBD1	15	TRBV27	TGTGCCAGCAGAATGACAGGGGCCACGGGGGGAGGCTACACCTTC	CASRMTGATGGGYTF
-	TRBJ1-4	TRBD1	14	TRBV7-9	TGTGCCAGCAGCCAGGGACAGCCAGGTGAAAAACTGTTTTTT	CASSQGQPGEKLFF
few	TRBJ1-1	-	12	TRBV9	TGTGCCAGCAGTACAGAGTCCACTGAAGCTTTCTTT	CASSTESTEAFF
-	TRBJ1-2	-	16	TRBV7-9	TGTGCCAGCAGCTACCGAGGAGGGTTGACCCATAGAGGCTACACCTTC	CASSYRGGLTHRGYTF
-	TRBJ1-1	-	15	TRBV14	TGTGCCAGCAGCCTCCGGACAAGGATGAACACTGAAGCTTTCTTT	CASSLRTRMNTEAFF
-	TRBJ1-1	-	15	TRBV7-6	TGTGCCAGCAGCTTCTCTCAGCGCGGGGGAACTGAAGCTTTCTTT	CASSFSQRGGTEAFF
-	TRBJ2-2	-	14	TRBV5-1	TGCGCCAGCAGCTTTGCAGTGGTCACCGGGGAGCTGTTTTTT	CASSFAVVTGELFF
-	TRBJ1-2	-	15	TRBV5-6	TGTGCCAGCATCCCCAACGTGGCGGATAACTATGGCTACACCTTC	CASIPNVADNYGYTF
few	TRBJ2-2	-	14	TRBV5-5	TGTGCCAGCAGCTCTATGACTGTCACCGGGGAGCTGTTTTTT	CASSSMTVTGELFF
-	TRBJ1-2	TRBD1	14	TRBV10-3	TGTGCCATCAGTGAGTCCAGGGGGAACTATGGCTACACCTTC	CAISESRGNYGYTF
-	TRBJ1-1	-	15	TRBV19	TGTGCCAGTAGATTTCGGCAGGGGACGAACACTGAAGCTTTCTTT	CASRFRQGTNTEAFF
-	TRBJ2-1	-	14	TRBV19	TGTGCCAGTAAGGGTAGAGGGGGCTACAATGAGCAGTTCTTC	CASKGRGGYNEQFF
-	TRBJ2-5	-	17	TRBV19	TGTGCCAGTGTAAGGGCGGGGCGTCATACGGGTACAGAGACCCAGTACTTC	CASVRAGRHTGTETQYF
-	TRBJ1-1	-	14	TRBV5-6	TGTGCCAGCAGCGCACAGGGCTTTCCCACTGAAGCTTTCTTT	CASSAQGFPTEAFF
-	TRBJ2-5	-	14	TRBV29-1	TGCAGCGTCCTGTGGCAGGGTCGTGAAGAGACCCAGTACTTC	CSVLWQGREETQYF
-	TRBJ2-3	-	16	TRBV9	TGTGCCAGCAGCCCCCGGAGGGGATCTTACACAGATACGCAGTATTTT	CASSPRRGSYTDTQYF
-	TRBJ1-3	-	13	TRBV5-1	TGCGCCAGCAGCTCCCTAAATGCGGACACCATATATTTT	CASSSLNADTIYF
-	TRBJ1-4	TRBD1	13	TRBV10-3	TGTGCCATCAGTGGGACAGGGGAGGGAAAACTGTTTTTT	CAISGTGEGKLFF
-	TRBJ1-2	-	13	TRBV27	TGTGCCAGCAGCCCTAAAGGGGCCCGCGGCTACACCTTC	CASSPKGARGYTF
once	TRBJ2-6	TRBD2	19	TRBV6-1	TGTGCCAGCAGTGCCTGGGGACTAGCGGGGAGCTCTGGGGCCAACGTCCTGACTTTC	CASSAWGLAGSSGANVLTF
-	TRBJ2-3	TRBD2	16	TRBV5-1	TGCGCCAGCAGCCAGGGACTAGCGGGACTCACAGATACGCAGTATTTT	CASSQGLAGLTDTQYF
-	TRBJ1-1	-	13	TRBV6-5	TGTGCCAGCAGCCCATTGGACGGACATGAAGCTTTCTTT	CASSPLDGHEAFF
many	TRBJ2-1	TRBD1	12	TRBV6-5	TGTGCCAGCAGTTACTCGGGGACAGGACAGTTCTTC	CASSYSGTGQFF
-	TRBJ2-3	TRBD2	16	TRBV5-1	TGCGCCAGCAGCTCTCCGGGAGCGGGGGGCACAGATACGCAGTATTTT	CASSSPGAGGTDTQYF
-	TRBJ1-2	-	14	TRBV19	TGTGCCAGTAGTATAGGAGGGTTTCGGGATGGCTACACCTTC	CASSIGGFRDGYTF
-	TRBJ2-3	TRBD1	15	TRBV6-1	TGTGCCAGCAGTGAACAGGGGGCGCGCACAGATACGCAGTATTTT	CASSEQGARTDTQYF
once	TRBJ1-3	-	15	TRBV4-1	TGCGCCAGCAGCTACGGACTGCTCTCTGGAAACACCATATATTTT	CASSYGLLSGNTIYF
-	TRBJ2-7	TRBD1	15	TRBV6-1	TGTGCCAGCAGTGAATCGACAGGGGTAATCAACGAGCAGTACTTC	CASSESTGVINEQYF
-	TRBJ1-5	-	13	TRBV30	TGTGCCTGGAGTCCCCCGGGGGGTCAGCCCCAGCATTTT	CAWSPPGGQPQHF
-	TRBJ2-5	-	13	TRBV2	TGTGCCAGCAGTGGGGAGATGGGGGAGACCCAGTACTTC	CASSGEMGETQYF
-	TRBJ2-5	TRBD2	15	TRBV7-9	TGTGCCAGCAGCTTTCTAGCGGGACTCCAAGAGACCCAGTACTTC	CASSFLAGLQETQYF
-	TRBJ1-1	-	13	TRBV7-8	TGTGCCAGCAGCTTGAACCCTTCGGAGAAAACTTTCTTT	CASSLNPSEKTFF
-	TRBJ1-5	-	14	TRBV19	TGTGCCAGTAGCCACGGACAGACCAATCAGCCCCAGCATTTT	CASSHGQTNQPQHF
-	TRBJ1-1	-	12	TRBV6-1	TGTGCCAGCAGGAGGGGGGGCACTGAAGCTTTCTTT	CASRRGGTEAFF
-	TRBJ2-3	TRBD2	16	TRBV2	TGTGCCAGCAGACTACTAGCGGGATCTAGCACAGATACGCAGTATTTC	CASRLLAGSSTDTQYF
few	TRBJ2-3	-	10	TRBV2	TGTGCCAGCAGCGCAGATACGCAGTATTTT	CASSADTQYF
-	TRBJ1-2	TRBD1	14	TRBV28	TGTGCCACCGAGGGGGCTCTCCCCCCCTATGGCTACACCTTC	CATEGALPPYGYTF
-	TRBJ1-2	TRBD1	18	TRBV10-3	TGTGCCATCAGGGCCCCCCCCGGACAGGAAGGTTCACACTATGGCTACACCTTC	CAIRAPPGQEGSHYGYTF
-	TRBJ2-7	-	13	TRBV29-1	TGCAGCGTTGAACAGGGGCTTATGGACGAGCAGTACTTC	CSVEQGLMDEQYF
-	TRBJ2-5	-	13	TRBV19	TGTGCCAGTAGTGCGTCAAGGAGAGAGACCCAGTACTTC	CASSASRRETQYF
few	TRBJ1-2	-	14	TRBV6-5	TGTGCCAGCAGTTACTCGGGGGGAGGCTATGGCTACACCTTC	CASSYSGGGYGYTF
once	TRBJ1-2	TRBD1	14	TRBV10-3	TGTGCCATCAGTCCTACCGGGACAGGGTCCGGCTACACCTTC	CAISPTGTGSGYTF
-	TRBJ1-3	-	14	TRBV2	TGTGCCAGCAGTGCCGTCTCTCTCGGAAACACCATATATTTT	CASSAVSLGNTIYF
-	TRBJ1-2	-	12	TRBV5-1	TGCGCCAGCAGCTTGGGGGGGCATGGCTACACCTTC	CASSLGGHGYTF
-	TRBJ2-3	TRBD2	15	TRBV5-8	TGTGCCAGCAGCTTACGGGGGGGCCGGGGAGATACGCAGTATTTT	CASSLRGGRGDTQYF
-	TRBJ2-5	TRBD2	18	TRBV5-1	TGCGCCAGCAGCTTGGCCTCGGGAGGAGCGGGGGCCCAAGAGACCCAGTACTTC	CASSLASGGAGAQETQYF
-	TRBJ1-3	-	16	TRBV5-4	TGTGCCAGCAGCTTGGAGTCCGCGGGGCCTGGAAACACCATATATTTT	CASSLESAGPGNTIYF
few	TRBJ2-5	TRBD2	16	TRBV7-2	TGTGCCAGCAGCTTAAGTTCGCGGGGGGCCCAAGAGACCCAGTACTTC	CASSLSSRGAQETQYF
-	TRBJ1-2	-	12	TRBV7-6	TGTGCCAGCAGCCGTTTCGGGGGGGGCTACACCTTC	CASSRFGGGYTF